The entry below describes one TCR beta chain. The data belong to a study of cytomegalovirus exposure and HLA in healthy donors. The method was immunoSEQ multiplex PCR; TCRdb's version includes in-frame clones alone and lacks a portion of them. The sample includes about 110,000 clones, approximately 85% seen only once; the top ten take more than 2.5%. CDR1 KGHSH and CDR2 LQKENI come from the germline V gene. The CDR3 consists of 13 residues. V was trimmed by 2 bases and J by 13 bases, leaving 17 bases between them. This clonotype originated in a woman in her late teens or twenties in good health and CMV-seronegative. The sequencing input was PBMCs. This chain links TRBV18 with TRBJ1-1; a possible D gene is TRBD1 (5 bases). The CDR3 loop reads CASSPISVGEGFF. In DNA, the CDR3 is TGTGCCAGCTCACCAATTTCTGTAGGGGAGGGTTTCTTT.